One sample yielded the 19 T cell receptor beta chains listed below, sequenced in a study of T cell responses to AZD1222 COVID-19 vaccine. The table came from immunoSEQ multiplex PCR; TCRdb's copy has only in-frame clones and leaves some out. This table has about 130,000 clones, 89% appearing once. The sequencing here drew on peripheral blood, taken 28 days after the second AZD1222 dose. The receptors derive from an adult who received the AZD1222 COVID-19 vaccine.

This chain joins TRBV7-2 and TRBJ1-2, with 9 bases lining up with TRBD1. The V and J ends lost 5 bases and 5 bases, in that order; junction bases with no gene match: 9. Germline values: CDR1 SGHTA, CDR2 FQGNSA. The CDR3 loop spans 15 amino acids. The CDR3 DNA follows: TGTGCCAGCAGCATACTCCGCGGACAGGGGTATGGCTACACCTTC. Translation: CASSILRGQGYGYTF.

Comment on this clone: This sample includes further DNA sequences coding for the same CDR3. The rearrangement joins TRBV4-3 to TRBJ1-1; D is unclear. This CDR3 is 14 amino acids long. The V gene lost 2 bases and the J gene lost 1 base, with 8 bases spanning the gap. Per germline, CDR1 LGHNA and CDR2 YSLEER. This CDR3 reads CASSQRTANTEAFF. For the CDR3, the DNA is TGCGCCAGCAGCCAACGGACCGCGAACACTGAAGCTTTCTTT.

The rearrangement links TRBV5-6 to TRBJ1-6; TRBD1 aligns across 9 bases. Germline V gene sequence: CDR1 SGHDT, CDR2 YYEEEE. The CDR3 is made up of 15 amino acids. J was trimmed by 5 bases and V by 6 bases; bases with no gene match: 6. The CDR3 sequence: CASNRGRGNNSPLHF. CDR3 nucleotides: TGTGCCAGCAACAGGGGGCGCGGGAATAATTCACCCCTCCACTTT. The full variable domain, with the rest looked up from reference TRBV5-6 and TRBJ1-6, is DAGVTQSPTHLIKTRGQQVTLRCSPKSGHDTVSWYQQALGQGPQFIFQYYEEEERQRGNFPDRFSGHQFPNYSSELNVNALLLGDSALYLCASNRGRGNNSPLHFGNGTRLTVT.

The chain has TRBV6-5 and TRBJ2-7; D is unclear. The germline V and J ends were trimmed by 6 bases and 1 base, with 16 bases remaining between them. CDR1 is MNHEY, CDR2 SVGAGI, per germline. The CDR3 has 15 amino acids. CDR3 coding DNA: TGTGCCAGCAGACTAAGGGCAGGCCCTTCCTACGAGCAGTACTTC. As protein: CASRLRAGPSYEQYF.

This clone was seen only a few times. The chain uses TRBV7-2 and TRBJ1-5; 11 positions agree with TRBD1. With V trimmed by 3 bases and J by 9 bases, 4 bases remained unmatched. The CDR3 has 14 amino acids. In germline, CDR1 is SGHTA, CDR2 FQGNSA. The CDR3 is CASSLWDRGWPQHF. CDR3 bases: TGTGCCAGCAGCTTGTGGGACAGGGGGTGGCCCCAGCATTTT.

CDR3 coding DNA: TGTGCCAGCAGACCCACTGAAGTCTATGGCTACACCTTC. The encoded protein is CASRPTEVYGYTF. The chain links TRBV6-5 to TRBJ1-2; D not certain. The CDR3 runs 13 residues. The V end was cut by 6 bases, the J end by 4 bases, with 12 bases between. CDR1 is MNHEY and CDR2 is SVGAGI in the germline V gene.

V usage is TRBV5-6 and J usage is TRBJ2-1; D may be TRBD2 (6 bases). Trimming cost V 4 bases and J 2 bases, with 19 bases left between them. CDR3 length: 17 residues. Germline-derived CDR1 and CDR2 are SGHDT and YYEEEE. CDR3 amino acids: CASSLPRGAGPYNEQFF. The DNA for the CDR3 is TGTGCCAGCAGCCTTCCTCGAGGAGCGGGCCCCTACAATGAGCAGTTCTTC.

The chain recombines TRBV6-5 with TRBJ2-7; possibly TRBD1 for D (5 bases). CDR3 length: 15 residues. Trimming took off 2 bases at V and 4 bases at J, with 15 bases between the two ends. The germline V gene has CDR1 MNHEY and CDR2 SVGAGI. The chain's CDR3 is CASSYMGRRSYEQYF. The CDR3 DNA is TGTGCCAGCAGTTACATGGGGCGCAGGTCTTACGAGCAGTACTTC.

The chain carries TRBV11-2 and TRBJ2-2, with D unclear. CDR3 length: 17 residues. Germline loops: CDR1 SGHAT, CDR2 FQNNGV. The V end lost 2 bases, the J end lost 0 bases, and 13 bases lay between the germline ends. For the CDR3, the DNA is TGTGCCAGCAGCTTATTAGCATCGGCTCCGAACACCGGGGAGCTGTTTTTT. Its translation: CASSLLASAPNTGELFF.

The chain has TRBV20-1 and TRBJ1-2, with 7 bases that match TRBD1. This CDR3 contains 11 residues. Germline values: CDR1 DFQATT, CDR2 SNEGSKA (reference sequence). The CDR3 protein is CIVSSQGSYTF. The DNA of the CDR3 is TGCATCGTTTCTTCACAGGGGAGCTACACCTTC.

The V call is TRBV27, the J call TRBJ1-2, with a weak D call TRBD1 (6 bases). Germline V gene sequence: CDR1 MNHEY, CDR2 SMNVEV (reference sequence). V lost 2 bases and J lost 7, with 11 bases in between. This CDR3 has 13 amino acids. The CDR3 sequence: CASSLVQGSGYTF. The DNA of the CDR3 is TGTGCCAGCAGTTTAGTACAGGGTAGTGGCTACACCTTC.

The chain couples TRBV14 to TRBJ1-1; D not certain. This CDR3 region has 15 residues. In germline, CDR1 is SGHDN, CDR2 FVKESK. V was cut by 1 base and J by 11 bases, with 20 bases left in between. Written as DNA, the CDR3 is TGTGCCAGCAGCCAAGCAGGAACAGTCAGCGGTCGGGCTTTCTTT. Translated: CASSQAGTVSGRAFF.

V and J are TRBV9 and TRBJ2-5; D might be TRBD2 (5 bases). The CDR3 covers 16 residues. Trimming took off 0 bases at V and 1 base at J, with 13 bases between the two ends. Germline-derived CDR1 and CDR2 are SGDLS and YYNGEE. The CDR3 spells CASSVGNSAVQETQYF. The CDR3 nucleotides are TGTGCCAGCAGCGTAGGAAATAGCGCTGTCCAAGAGACCCAGTACTTC.

This sequence joins TRBV4-1 and TRBJ2-3; the match to TRBD2 covers 9 bases. The CDR3 has 16 amino acids. Looked up from germline, CDR1 is MGHRA and CDR2 is YSYEKL. The V gene end was trimmed by 0 bases and the J gene end by 2 bases; junction bases not matched to a gene: 3. The CDR3 reads CASSQDVAGATDTQYF. In nucleotides, the CDR3 is TGCGCCAGCAGCCAAGATGTAGCGGGAGCCACAGATACGCAGTATTTT.

The chain carries TRBV7-2 and TRBJ1-5; the match to TRBD1 covers 7 bases. Looked up from germline, CDR1 is SGHTA and CDR2 is FQGNSA. This CDR3 has 13 residues. The V and J ends lost 4 bases and 5 bases, in that order; junction bases with no gene match: 2. The CDR3 region is CASSYDRDQPQHF. For the CDR3, the DNA is TGTGCCAGCAGCTACGACAGGGATCAGCCCCAGCATTTT. Filled out from reference TRBV7-2 and TRBJ1-5, the complete variable domain reads GAGVSQSPSNKVTEKGKDVELRCDPISGHTALYWYRQSLGQGLEFLIYFQGNSAPDKSGLPSDRFSAERTGGSVSTLTIQRTQQEDSAVYLCASSYDRDQPQHFGDGTRLSIL.

This chain joins TRBV30 and TRBJ2-6; no clear D gene. The CDR3 length is 15 residues. Germline assignment: CDR1 GTSNPN and CDR2 SVGIG (reference sequence). V dropped 3 bases and J dropped 1 base, with 10 bases sitting between them. CDR3 loop: CAWRVLSSGANVLTF. Written as DNA, the CDR3 is TGTGCCTGGAGGGTCTTATCTTCTGGGGCCAACGTCCTGACTTTC. Supplemented by reference TRBV30 and TRBJ2-6, the full variable domain reads SQTIHQWPATLVQPVGSPLSLECTVEGTSNPNLYWYRQAAGRGLQLLFYSVGIGQISSEVPQNLSASRPQDRQFILSSKKLLLSDSGFYLCAWRVLSSGANVLTFGAGSRLTVL.

A few counts support this clone. The J gene is TRBJ2-5, the V gene TRBV18, with D maybe TRBD1 (6 bases). This CDR3 region has 14 residues. V was shortened by 2 bases and J by 7 bases, with 14 bases between the two germline ends. Looked up from germline, CDR1 is KGHSH and CDR2 is LQKENI. The CDR3 sequence is CASSPVKGDVTQYF. The CDR3 bases are TGTGCCAGCTCACCAGTAAAGGGGGATGTGACCCAGTACTTC.

V gene TRBV7-3 combines with J gene TRBJ2-6; D unclear. Trimming removed 6 bases at V and 1 base at J, with 10 bases between. Germline V gives CDR1 SGHTA, CDR2 FQGTGA. The CDR3 is made up of 15 amino acids. Here the CDR3 DNA reads TGTGCCAGCAGTCTACCCATATCTGGGGCCAACGTCCTGACTTTC. Protein sequence: CASSLPISGANVLTF.

The chain has TRBV14 and TRBJ2-1, with D possibly TRBD1 on 6 matching bases. The CDR3 spans 19 residues. V was trimmed by 0 bases and J by 4 bases, leaving 22 bases between them. Germline V CDR1 and CDR2: SGHDN, FVKESK. The CDR3 is CASSQDQKPQGPLYNEQFF. CDR3 coding DNA: TGTGCCAGCAGCCAAGACCAGAAACCGCAGGGGCCCCTTTACAATGAGCAGTTCTTC.